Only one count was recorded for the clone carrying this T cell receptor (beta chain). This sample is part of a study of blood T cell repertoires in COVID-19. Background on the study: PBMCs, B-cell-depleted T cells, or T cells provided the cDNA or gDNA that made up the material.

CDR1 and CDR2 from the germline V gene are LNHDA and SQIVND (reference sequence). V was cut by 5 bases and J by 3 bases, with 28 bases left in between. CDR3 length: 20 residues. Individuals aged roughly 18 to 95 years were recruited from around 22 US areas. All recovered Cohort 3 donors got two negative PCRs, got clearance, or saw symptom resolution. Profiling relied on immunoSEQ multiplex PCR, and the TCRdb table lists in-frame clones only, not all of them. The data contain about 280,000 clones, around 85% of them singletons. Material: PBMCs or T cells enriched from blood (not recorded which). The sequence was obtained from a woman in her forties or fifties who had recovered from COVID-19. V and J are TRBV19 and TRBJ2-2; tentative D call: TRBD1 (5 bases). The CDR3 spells CASSQPHAPWGASYTGELFF. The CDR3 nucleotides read TGTGCCAGTAGTCAACCCCACGCTCCCTGGGGCGCAAGCTACACCGGGGAGCTGTTTTTT. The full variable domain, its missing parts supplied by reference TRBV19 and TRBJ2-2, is DGGITQSPKYLFRKEGQNVTLSCEQNLNHDAMYWYRQDPGQGLRLIYYSQIVNDFQKGDIAEGYSVSREKKESFPLTVTSAQKNPTAFYLCASSQPHAPWGASYTGELFFGEGSRLTVL.